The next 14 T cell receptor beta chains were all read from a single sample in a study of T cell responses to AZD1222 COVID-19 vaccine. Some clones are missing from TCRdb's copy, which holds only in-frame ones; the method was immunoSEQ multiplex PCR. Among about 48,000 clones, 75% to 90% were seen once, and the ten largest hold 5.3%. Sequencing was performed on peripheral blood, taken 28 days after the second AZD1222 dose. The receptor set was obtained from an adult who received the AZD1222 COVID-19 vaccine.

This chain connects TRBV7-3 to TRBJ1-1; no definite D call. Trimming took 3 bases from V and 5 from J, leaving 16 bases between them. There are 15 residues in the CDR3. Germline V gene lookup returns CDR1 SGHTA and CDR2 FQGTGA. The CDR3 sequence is CASSFLSIRRTEAFF. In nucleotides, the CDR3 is TGTGCCAGCAGCTTCCTATCCATCAGGAGGACTGAAGCTTTCTTT.

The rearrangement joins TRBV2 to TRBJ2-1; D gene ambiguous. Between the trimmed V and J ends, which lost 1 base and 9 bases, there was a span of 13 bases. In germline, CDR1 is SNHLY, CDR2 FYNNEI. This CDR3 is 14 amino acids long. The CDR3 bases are TGTGCCAGCAGTGAAGAGGTTAATATGCTTGAGCAGTTCTTC. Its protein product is CASSEEVNMLEQFF.

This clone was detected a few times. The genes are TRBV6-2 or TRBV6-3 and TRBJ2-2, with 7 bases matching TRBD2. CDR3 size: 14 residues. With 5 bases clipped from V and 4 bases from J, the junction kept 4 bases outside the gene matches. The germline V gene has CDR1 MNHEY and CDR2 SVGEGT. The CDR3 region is CASSALAATGELFF. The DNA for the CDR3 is TGTGCCAGCAGTGCCCTAGCGGCCACCGGGGAGCTGTTTTTT.

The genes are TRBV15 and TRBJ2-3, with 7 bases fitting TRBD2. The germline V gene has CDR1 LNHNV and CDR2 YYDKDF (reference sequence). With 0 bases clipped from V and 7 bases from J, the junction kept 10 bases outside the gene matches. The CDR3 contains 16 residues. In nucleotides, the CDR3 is TGTGCCACCAGCAGAGATCTTTCCGGGGGAGGGAATACGCAGTATTTT. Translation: CATSRDLSGGGNTQYF.

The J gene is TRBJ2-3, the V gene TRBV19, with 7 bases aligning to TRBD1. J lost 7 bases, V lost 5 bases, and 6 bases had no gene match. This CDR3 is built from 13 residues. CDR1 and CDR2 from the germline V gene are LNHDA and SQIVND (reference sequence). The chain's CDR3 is CASSDRVINTQYF. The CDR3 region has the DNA TGTGCCAGTAGTGACAGGGTCATCAATACGCAGTATTTT.

The CDR3, as DNA: TGTGCCTGGAGCGCTAGAGTAGGGAAGAACACCGGGGAGCTGTTTTTT. Encoded protein: CAWSARVGKNTGELFF. The chain has TRBV30 and TRBJ2-2; unclear D gene. The CDR3 is 16 residues long. V was pared by 3 bases and J by 1 base, with 15 bases between. Germline CDR1 GTSNPN, CDR2 SVGIG (reference sequence).

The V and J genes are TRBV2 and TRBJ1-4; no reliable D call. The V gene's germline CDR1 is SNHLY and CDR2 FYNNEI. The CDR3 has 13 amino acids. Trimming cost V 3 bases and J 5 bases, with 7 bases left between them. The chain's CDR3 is CASSDFTNEKLFF. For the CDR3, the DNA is TGTGCCAGCAGTGATTTTACGAATGAAAAACTGTTTTTT.

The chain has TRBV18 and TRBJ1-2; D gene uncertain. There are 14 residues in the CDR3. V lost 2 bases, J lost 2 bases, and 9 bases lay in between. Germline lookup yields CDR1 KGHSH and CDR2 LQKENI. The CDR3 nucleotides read TGTGCCAGCTCACCAATGGACCTGAACTATGGCTACACCTTC. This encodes CASSPMDLNYGYTF.

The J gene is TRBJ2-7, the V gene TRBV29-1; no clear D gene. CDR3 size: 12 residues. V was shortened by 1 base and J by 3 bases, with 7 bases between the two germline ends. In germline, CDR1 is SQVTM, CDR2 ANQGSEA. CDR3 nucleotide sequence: TGCAGCGTTGAAGCAGAGGACTACGAGCAGTACTTC. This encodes CSVEAEDYEQYF.

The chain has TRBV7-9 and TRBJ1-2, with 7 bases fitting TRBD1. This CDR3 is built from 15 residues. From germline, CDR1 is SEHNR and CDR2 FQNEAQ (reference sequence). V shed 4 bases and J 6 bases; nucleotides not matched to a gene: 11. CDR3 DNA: TGTGCCAGCAGCTCAATCGCGACAGGGCTGGATGGCTACACCTTC. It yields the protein CASSSIATGLDGYTF.

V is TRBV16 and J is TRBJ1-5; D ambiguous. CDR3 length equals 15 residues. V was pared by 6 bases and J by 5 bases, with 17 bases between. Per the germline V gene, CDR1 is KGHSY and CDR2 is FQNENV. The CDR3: CASSLRPGYDQPQHF. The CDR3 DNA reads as TGTGCCAGCAGTCTCCGTCCGGGATATGATCAGCCCCAGCATTTT.

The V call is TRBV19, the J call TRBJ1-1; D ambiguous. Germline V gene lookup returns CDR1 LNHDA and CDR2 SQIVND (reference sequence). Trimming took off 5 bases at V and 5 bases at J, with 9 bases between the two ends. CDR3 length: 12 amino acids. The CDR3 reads CASSGPGTEAFF. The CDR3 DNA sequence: TGTGCCAGTAGTGGACCCGGGACTGAAGCTTTCTTT. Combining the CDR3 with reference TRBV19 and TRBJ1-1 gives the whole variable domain DGGITQSPKYLFRKEGQNVTLSCEQNLNHDAMYWYRQDPGQGLRLIYYSQIVNDFQKGDIAEGYSVSREKKESFPLTVTSAQKNPTAFYLCASSGPGTEAFFGQGTRLTVV.

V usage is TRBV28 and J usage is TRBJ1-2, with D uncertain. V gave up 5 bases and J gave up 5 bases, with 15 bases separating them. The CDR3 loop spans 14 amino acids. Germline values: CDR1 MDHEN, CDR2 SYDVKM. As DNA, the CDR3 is TGTGCCAGCAGTCTCTCCGGGCTGGAATATGGCTACACCTTC. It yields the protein CASSLSGLEYGYTF.

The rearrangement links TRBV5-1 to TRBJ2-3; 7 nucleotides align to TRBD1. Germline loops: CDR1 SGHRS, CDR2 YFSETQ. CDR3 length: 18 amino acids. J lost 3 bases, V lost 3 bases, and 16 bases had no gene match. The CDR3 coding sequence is TGCGCCAGCAGCTACCGAACTGACAGGGAAAAAGGTACAGATACGCAGTATTTT. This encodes CASSYRTDREKGTDTQYF.